These T cell receptor beta chains were read from a single sample in a study of tumor-infiltrating lymphocytes in primary liver carcinoma. From the multiplex PCR reads, TCRdb called clonotypes with MiXCR, one entry per CDR3 protein. This sample has around 330,000 distinct CDR3 sequences; about 50% occur once, and the top ten carry over 15%. The sequenced sample consisted of peripheral blood. The source of these receptors is a woman in her 30s with primary liver carcinoma and hepatitis B virus infection. The CDR3 runs from the conserved cysteine through the conserved F or W. Fields, in order: clone size, D gene, V gene, J gene, CDR3 DNA, CDR3 protein. A D gene is named only where the DNA matches it firmly. For some rows the clone size is stated as once, few or many, or as a class when expanded; others skip it.

clone_size: many; d_call: -; v_call: TRBV29-1; j_call: TRBJ1-1; cdr3_nt: TGCAGCGTTGAGTGGGAGGAGGGCACTGAAGCTTTCTTT; cdr3_aa: CSVEWEEGTEAFF
clone_size: -; d_call: TRBD1; v_call: TRBV6-6; j_call: TRBJ2-7; cdr3_nt: TGTGCCAGCAGTTACTTACAGGGGCTCTACGAGCAGTACTTC; cdr3_aa: CASSYLQGLYEQYF
clone_size: few; d_call: TRBD1; v_call: TRBV14; j_call: TRBJ2-5; cdr3_nt: TGTGCCAGCAGCCAAGCCAACAGGGGGATGCCCCAGTACTTC; cdr3_aa: CASSQANRGMPQYF
clone_size: many; d_call: TRBD2; v_call: TRBV12-3/TRBV12-4; j_call: TRBJ2-2; cdr3_nt: TGTGCCAGCAGAGAGTATCGCAGCGGGAGGGGGTTCAACACCGGGGAGCTGTTTTTT; cdr3_aa: CASREYRSGRGFNTGELFF
clone_size: few; d_call: -; v_call: TRBV6-1; j_call: TRBJ2-6; cdr3_nt: TGTGCCAGCGACAGCTATAGCTCTGGGGCCAACGTCCTGACTTTC; cdr3_aa: CASDSYSSGANVLTF
clone_size: -; d_call: -; v_call: TRBV4-3; j_call: TRBJ2-1; cdr3_nt: TGCGCCAACATCCAAGATGTGGGAAGCTCCTACAATGAGCAGTTCTTC; cdr3_aa: CANIQDVGSSYNEQFF
clone_size: many; d_call: -; v_call: TRBV28; j_call: TRBJ1-3; cdr3_nt: TGTGCCAGCAGCTTACAGGGCTCTGGAAACACCATATATTTT; cdr3_aa: CASSLQGSGNTIYF
clone_size: -; d_call: TRBD2; v_call: TRBV10-2; j_call: TRBJ2-7; cdr3_nt: TGCGCCAGCAGGCGTAGCGGGAGTAGCAACGAGCAGTACTTC; cdr3_aa: CASRRSGSSNEQYF
clone_size: -; d_call: -; v_call: TRBV4-3; j_call: TRBJ2-1; cdr3_nt: TGCGCCAACAGCCAAGACGGGGGCCGCTGCAATGAGCAGTTCTTC; cdr3_aa: CANSQDGGRCNEQFF
clone_size: -; d_call: TRBD2; v_call: TRBV5-6; j_call: TRBJ2-4; cdr3_nt: TGTGCCAGCAGCTGGGAGGGTCTCCGTGGCATTCAGTACTTC; cdr3_aa: CASSWEGLRGIQYF
clone_size: -; d_call: -; v_call: TRBV12-5; j_call: TRBJ2-1; cdr3_nt: TGTGCTAGTGGTTTGGTATTAGGTAGCGGAGTTTACAATGAGCAGTTCTTC; cdr3_aa: CASGLVLGSGVYNEQFF
clone_size: once; d_call: TRBD1; v_call: TRBV28; j_call: TRBJ1-4; cdr3_nt: TGTGCCAGCAGCCAAACTGGGGACAGGGTTTTCGGTGAAAAACTGTTTTTT; cdr3_aa: CASSQTGDRVFGEKLFF
clone_size: few; d_call: -; v_call: TRBV4-3; j_call: TRBJ2-2; cdr3_nt: TGCGCCAGCAGCCACAGGGTTCCCGGGGAGCCGTTTTTT; cdr3_aa: CASSHRVPGEPFF
clone_size: many; d_call: TRBD1; v_call: TRBV6-1; j_call: TRBJ2-2; cdr3_nt: TGTGCCAGCAGGAAAAGGGGACAGGGAGGGCACGGGGAGCTGTTTTTT; cdr3_aa: CASRKRGQGGHGELFF
clone_size: -; d_call: -; v_call: TRBV7-2; j_call: TRBJ2-1; cdr3_nt: TGTGCCAGCAGCTTAGTGGCCGGGACCAACTACAATGAGCAGTTCTTC; cdr3_aa: CASSLVAGTNYNEQFF
clone_size: -; d_call: -; v_call: TRBV12-3/TRBV12-4; j_call: TRBJ2-5; cdr3_nt: TGTGCCAGCATTTTGCTTAGCCCCGAGACCCAGTACTTC; cdr3_aa: CASILLSPETQYF
clone_size: -; d_call: TRBD2; v_call: TRBV6-2/TRBV6-3; j_call: TRBJ2-2; cdr3_nt: TGTGCCAACAGTGGACTAGCGGGTAACACCGGGGAGCTGTTTTTT; cdr3_aa: CANSGLAGNTGELFF
clone_size: few; d_call: -; v_call: TRBV5-4; j_call: TRBJ2-7; cdr3_nt: TGTGCCAGCAGCTTATATTTGGGCAGGTCAGCAGACGAGCAGTACTTC; cdr3_aa: CASSLYLGRSADEQYF
clone_size: -; d_call: -; v_call: TRBV7-9; j_call: TRBJ1-2; cdr3_nt: TGTGCCAGCAGCCCCCGGGGATATGGCTACACCTTC; cdr3_aa: CASSPRGYGYTF
clone_size: -; d_call: -; v_call: TRBV6-6; j_call: TRBJ1-5; cdr3_nt: TGTGCCAGCAGTTACACCCGGGATCAGCCCCAGCATTTT; cdr3_aa: CASSYTRDQPQHF
clone_size: once; d_call: -; v_call: TRBV28; j_call: TRBJ1-2; cdr3_nt: TGTGCCAGCAGTCCCTCCGGACAGACCTATGACTACACCTTC; cdr3_aa: CASSPSGQTYDYTF
clone_size: -; d_call: -; v_call: TRBV12-3/TRBV12-4; j_call: TRBJ2-1; cdr3_nt: TGTGCCAGCAGTTGGAGCGGGCGCGATGAGCAGTTCTTC; cdr3_aa: CASSWSGRDEQFF
clone_size: -; d_call: -; v_call: TRBV6-1; j_call: TRBJ2-1; cdr3_nt: TGTGCCAGCAGACCTCCGGGACTTTATTACAATGAGCAGTTCTTC; cdr3_aa: CASRPPGLYYNEQFF
clone_size: -; d_call: -; v_call: TRBV30; j_call: TRBJ2-5; cdr3_nt: TGTGCCTGGAGTTTCGAAAAAGAGACCCAGTACTTC; cdr3_aa: CAWSFEKETQYF
clone_size: few; d_call: TRBD2; v_call: TRBV28; j_call: TRBJ2-4; cdr3_nt: TGTGCCAGCAGTCTAACTAGCGGGAATAGTTGGTCTGCCAAAAACATTCAGTACTTC; cdr3_aa: CASSLTSGNSWSAKNIQYF
clone_size: many; d_call: -; v_call: TRBV28; j_call: TRBJ2-7; cdr3_nt: TGTGCCAGCAGTTTACCAGCAACGGAAGAGCAGTACTTC; cdr3_aa: CASSLPATEEQYF
clone_size: few; d_call: TRBD2; v_call: TRBV4-2; j_call: TRBJ2-7; cdr3_nt: TGTGCCGGCAGCCAATTAGCGGGAGGGCCGTACGAGCAGTACTTC; cdr3_aa: CAGSQLAGGPYEQYF
clone_size: -; d_call: -; v_call: TRBV6-5; j_call: TRBJ1-4; cdr3_nt: TGTGTCAGTTCGGGACGTCGTGGAAAACTGTTTTTT; cdr3_aa: CVSSGRRGKLFF
clone_size: -; d_call: -; v_call: TRBV11-2; j_call: TRBJ2-2; cdr3_nt: TGTGTAAGCAGCTTCCGCACGAATACCGGGGAGCTGTTTTTT; cdr3_aa: CVSSFRTNTGELFF
clone_size: few; d_call: TRBD1; v_call: TRBV6-1; j_call: TRBJ2-7; cdr3_nt: TGTGCCAGCAGTGAAAGGGACAGGGGCTACGAGCAGTACTTC; cdr3_aa: CASSERDRGYEQYF
clone_size: -; d_call: -; v_call: TRBV4-1; j_call: TRBJ1-4; cdr3_nt: TGCGCCAGCAACCTCACTGGAGTTAATGAAAAACTGTTTTTT; cdr3_aa: CASNLTGVNEKLFF
clone_size: -; d_call: TRBD1; v_call: TRBV12-3/TRBV12-4; j_call: TRBJ2-7; cdr3_nt: TGTGCCAGCAGCCCCCGCGGGACAGGGGTTGACGAGCAGTACTTC; cdr3_aa: CASSPRGTGVDEQYF
clone_size: -; d_call: -; v_call: TRBV28; j_call: TRBJ1-5; cdr3_nt: TGTGCCAGCAGTCACCGCGGGCAGGGGAAAGGGACTTATAGCAATCAGCCCCAGCATTTT; cdr3_aa: CASSHRGQGKGTYSNQPQHF
clone_size: -; d_call: TRBD2; v_call: TRBV4-3; j_call: TRBJ2-3; cdr3_nt: TGCGCCAGCAGCCAGGGGGGGAGCGGGACTCGCACAGATACGCAGTATTTT; cdr3_aa: CASSQGGSGTRTDTQYF
clone_size: -; d_call: TRBD2; v_call: TRBV6-5; j_call: TRBJ2-7; cdr3_nt: TGTTCCAGCAGTAAAAAACTAGCGGAAACCTACGAGCAGTACTTC; cdr3_aa: CSSSKKLAETYEQYF
clone_size: -; d_call: -; v_call: TRBV11-2; j_call: TRBJ1-1; cdr3_nt: TGTGACAGCAGCTTAGGGGCCCGGAACACTGAAGCTTTCTTT; cdr3_aa: CDSSLGARNTEAFF
clone_size: -; d_call: -; v_call: TRBV11-3; j_call: TRBJ2-1; cdr3_nt: TGTGCCTGTAGCGACACGGGGTGCAATGAGCAGTTCTTC; cdr3_aa: CACSDTGCNEQFF
clone_size: many; d_call: TRBD2; v_call: TRBV12-3/TRBV12-4; j_call: TRBJ2-7; cdr3_nt: TGTGCCAGCAGTTATATGGGGGGGGGCTACGAGCAGTACTTC; cdr3_aa: CASSYMGGGYEQYF
clone_size: -; d_call: TRBD1; v_call: TRBV7-9; j_call: TRBJ2-3; cdr3_nt: TGTGCCAGCAGCCCCTTCGGGGCAGGGGGCGCGTCGGATACGCAGTATTTT; cdr3_aa: CASSPFGAGGASDTQYF
clone_size: -; d_call: -; v_call: TRBV5-1; j_call: TRBJ2-5; cdr3_nt: TGCGCCAGCGCTTACACAGGGTCGGTTTTGGTAGAGACCCAGTACTTC; cdr3_aa: CASAYTGSVLVETQYF
clone_size: -; d_call: -; v_call: TRBV28; j_call: TRBJ2-5; cdr3_nt: TGTGCCAGCAGTTATAATGTTCCAGAGACCCAGTACTTC; cdr3_aa: CASSYNVPETQYF
clone_size: -; d_call: TRBD2; v_call: TRBV11-2; j_call: TRBJ2-2; cdr3_nt: TGTGCCAGCAGCCAACCCTCAGGACTAGCGCATTCTGCGGGGACCGGGGAGCTGTTTTTT; cdr3_aa: CASSQPSGLAHSAGTGELFF
clone_size: -; d_call: -; v_call: TRBV6-6; j_call: TRBJ2-7; cdr3_nt: TGTGCCAGCAGTTACTCGGCCAGCGGCTACGAGCAGTACTTC; cdr3_aa: CASSYSASGYEQYF
clone_size: many; d_call: -; v_call: TRBV4-1; j_call: TRBJ1-1; cdr3_nt: TGCGCCAGCAGCCGCCACTCGGGGAACACTGAAGCTTTCTTT; cdr3_aa: CASSRHSGNTEAFF
clone_size: few; d_call: -; v_call: TRBV6-6; j_call: TRBJ1-1; cdr3_nt: TGTGCCAGCGTAGTCTTAACTGAAGCTTTCTTT; cdr3_aa: CASVVLTEAFF
clone_size: few; d_call: -; v_call: TRBV12-3/TRBV12-4; j_call: TRBJ2-5; cdr3_nt: TGTGCCAGCAGTCGCCGACAGGGAGGGGAGACCCAGTACTTC; cdr3_aa: CASSRRQGGETQYF
clone_size: -; d_call: -; v_call: TRBV30; j_call: TRBJ2-1; cdr3_nt: TGTGCCTGGAGTGTCCGGGGCCACCAGAGCTCCTACAATAAGCAGTTCTTC; cdr3_aa: CAWSVRGHQSSYNKQFF
clone_size: -; d_call: -; v_call: TRBV11-2; j_call: TRBJ2-3; cdr3_nt: TGTGCCAACAGTCTGCCAGCTGGCGAGACCCAGTATTTT; cdr3_aa: CANSLPAGETQYF
clone_size: few; d_call: -; v_call: TRBV6-2/TRBV6-3; j_call: TRBJ2-7; cdr3_nt: TGTGCCAGCGGGGTCTGGGGGATGGCCATCTACGAGCAGTACTTC; cdr3_aa: CASGVWGMAIYEQYF
clone_size: many; d_call: -; v_call: TRBV11-2; j_call: TRBJ2-5; cdr3_nt: TGTGCCAGCAGCCGATTCCGTACAGAGACCCAGTACTTC; cdr3_aa: CASSRFRTETQYF
clone_size: few; d_call: -; v_call: TRBV30; j_call: TRBJ2-2; cdr3_nt: TGTGCCTGGAGTGTATACGGGAGAATGTTCACCGGGGAGCTGTTTTTT; cdr3_aa: CAWSVYGRMFTGELFF
clone_size: few; d_call: TRBD1; v_call: TRBV12-3/TRBV12-4; j_call: TRBJ1-5; cdr3_nt: TGTGCCAGCAGTTTAGCCGGGACAGGCCACGATCAGCCCCAGCATTTT; cdr3_aa: CASSLAGTGHDQPQHF
clone_size: -; d_call: TRBD1; v_call: TRBV5-5; j_call: TRBJ2-1; cdr3_nt: TGTGCCAGCCAGGGGGCCATGGCCCACAACAATGAGCAGTTCTTC; cdr3_aa: CASQGAMAHNNEQFF
clone_size: many; d_call: TRBD1; v_call: TRBV12-3/TRBV12-4; j_call: TRBJ2-7; cdr3_nt: TGTGCCAGCAGTTTCCAAAGACAGGGGGTCATCGAGCAGTACTTC; cdr3_aa: CASSFQRQGVIEQYF
clone_size: -; d_call: -; v_call: TRBV25-1; j_call: TRBJ2-2; cdr3_nt: TGTGCCAGCAGTGAATATCAGGGATTGGCCGGGGACCTGTTTTTT; cdr3_aa: CASSEYQGLAGDLFF
clone_size: -; d_call: -; v_call: TRBV7-6; j_call: TRBJ1-6; cdr3_nt: TGTGCCAGCAGCTTCCCTTTAAGCTCCTATAATTCACCCCTCCACTTT; cdr3_aa: CASSFPLSSYNSPLHF